A single sample is the source of the 12 T cell receptor beta chains below, sequenced in a study of identical twins. One entry per CDR3 protein, called by TCRdb with MiXCR from the 5' RACE reads. The data contain 690,000 or so distinct CDR3 sequences, roughly 8% of them singletons. These data were also reused for a study on yellow fever vaccine responses in identical twins.

Sample: PBMCs. The receptor set was obtained from a woman between 18 and 30 years old in good health.

This clonotype was recorded at least ten times. The CDR3 nucleotides are TGTGCCAGCAGCCTCAGACCCCAGTTAACAGGTTCGTACACTGAAGCTTTCTTT. As protein: CASSLRPQLTGSYTEAFF. This chain uses TRBV11-2 with TRBJ1-1; possible D gene TRBD1, 5 bases. V was pared by 5 bases and J by 3 bases, with 25 bases between. Germline V gene sequence: CDR1 SGHAT, CDR2 FQNNGV. The CDR3 runs to 18 residues.

This clonotype has more than one count but fewer than ten. This sequence joins TRBV6-1 and TRBJ2-2, with D uncertain. The CDR3 contains 14 residues. Germline CDR1 MNHNS, CDR2 SASEGT. Trimming pared 7 bases from V and 2 bases from J, leaving 11 bases between. The CDR3 DNA sequence: TGTGCCAGCAAAATTATGAGAAACACCGGGGAGCTGTTTTTT. Translating it yields CASKIMRNTGELFF.

V usage is TRBV20-1 and J usage is TRBJ1-1, with a weak D call TRBD1 (5 bases). V shed 0 bases and J shed 3 bases, with 14 bases lying between them. The CDR3 length is 15 residues. Per germline, CDR1 DFQATT and CDR2 SNEGSKA (reference sequence). CDR3 nucleotides: TGCAGTGCTAGAGATATGGCGGGACGGGACACTGAAGCTTTCTTT. This sequence encodes CSARDMAGRDTEAFF.

This clonotype was seen a few times. This rearrangement joins TRBV3-1 to TRBJ2-7; 16 bases map to TRBD2. CDR3 length: 18 residues. Germline values: CDR1 LGHDT, CDR2 YNNKEL (reference sequence). Trimming removed 7 bases from V and 5 bases from J; junction bases left unmatched: 14. Written as DNA, the CDR3 is TGTGCCAGCACCCGAGGGGGACTAGCGGGAGGGCCTTCCCACGAGCAGTACTTC. This translates into CASTRGGLAGGPSHEQYF.

CDR3 coding DNA: TGTGCCAGCAGCCCCCGGACAGGGTTGTCCTATGGCTACACCTTC. As protein: CASSPRTGLSYGYTF. This chain joins TRBV9 and TRBJ1-2; 8 nucleotides align to TRBD1. Per germline, CDR1 SGDLS and CDR2 YYNGEE. This CDR3 spans 15 amino acids. V was pared by 4 bases and J by 4 bases, with 9 bases of the junction left unmatched. Looking up the rest from reference TRBV9 and TRBJ1-2 gives the full variable domain: DSGVTQTPKHLITATGQRVTLRCSPRSGDLSVYWYQQSLDQGLQFLIQYYNGEERAKGNILERFSAQQFPDLHSELNLSSLELGDSALYFCASSPRTGLSYGYTFGSGTRLTVV.

This clonotype occurred many times. The genes are TRBV6-1 and TRBJ1-1, with a weak D call TRBD1 (6 bases). V shed 4 bases and J shed 4 bases, with 19 bases lying between them. Germline V gene data show CDR1 as MNHNS and CDR2 as SASEGT. The CDR3 loop spans 16 amino acids. CDR3 coding DNA: TGTGCCAGCAGTGTCGTTTCTCAGGGGATAGGCACTGAAGCTTTCTTT. It is translated as CASSVVSQGIGTEAFF.

V is TRBV28 and J is TRBJ2-5, with 10 nucleotides matching TRBD2. Germline loops: CDR1 MDHEN, CDR2 SYDVKM. The CDR3 is made up of 16 amino acids. V trimming: 11 bases; J trimming: 2 bases; junction bases outside the gene matches: 14. CDR3 region: CAAKMGSGGLQETQYF. The CDR3, as DNA: TGTGCCGCAAAAATGGGTAGCGGGGGGTTGCAAGAGACCCAGTACTTC.

This clonotype was recorded a few times. In DNA, the CDR3 is TGTGCCAGCAGTCCCACTGGGGCAGGGGGGATAGGGGATACCTACGAGCAGTACTTC. Translation gives CASSPTGAGGIGDTYEQYF. The chain joins TRBV6-1 to TRBJ2-7; a weak D match, TRBD1 (7 bases). V lost 5 bases and J 2 bases, leaving 28 bases between the germline ends. CDR3 length: 19 amino acids. The germline V gene has CDR1 MNHNS and CDR2 SASEGT.

In its sample, this clonotype was seen a few times. Here the CDR3 DNA reads TGCGCCAGCAGCCAGTCGTCAGGGGTCAACACTGAAGCTTTCTTT. This encodes CASSQSSGVNTEAFF. The chain joins TRBV4-3 to TRBJ1-1, with D tentatively TRBD1 (6 bases). The CDR3 contains 15 residues. V was trimmed by 3 bases and J by 2 bases, leaving 13 bases between them. Germline values: CDR1 LGHNA, CDR2 YSLEER.

The chain joins TRBV7-3 to TRBJ2-7; either TRBD1 or TRBD2 may supply D (5 bases each). The CDR3 extends over 14 amino acids. Per germline, CDR1 SGHTA and CDR2 FQGTGA. Trimming pared 3 bases from V and 5 bases from J, leaving 14 bases between. CDR3 nucleotides: TGTGCCAGCAGCTTGGGACGGAGGAAGGACGAGCAGTACTTC. Translated: CASSLGRRKDEQYF.

The V and J genes are TRBV9 and TRBJ2-1, with a weak D call TRBD1 (6 bases). Germline CDR1 is SGDLS and CDR2 is YYNGEE. Trimming removed 1 base at V and 3 bases at J, with 11 bases between. The CDR3 totals 15 residues. CDR3 coding DNA: TGTGCCAGCAGCGTATCACAGGGTTACTACAATGAGCAGTTCTTC. Its translation is CASSVSQGYYNEQFF. The whole variable domain, filled in from reference TRBV9 and TRBJ2-1, reads DSGVTQTPKHLITATGQRVTLRCSPRSGDLSVYWYQQSLDQGLQFLIQYYNGEERAKGNILERFSAQQFPDLHSELNLSSLELGDSALYFCASSVSQGYYNEQFFGPGTRLTVL.

This clonotype showed up just once. The V call is TRBV2, the J call TRBJ2-6, with D unclear. This CDR3 region has 15 residues. V dropped 0 bases and J dropped 1 base, with 4 bases sitting between them. Germline assignment: CDR1 SNHLY and CDR2 FYNNEI. CDR3 bases: TGTGCCAGCAGTGAAGCACAGTCTGGGGCCAACGTCCTGACTTTC. It translates to CASSEAQSGANVLTF.